The 27 T cell receptor beta chains below were found in one sample sequenced in a study of blood T cell repertoires in COVID-19. The repertoire was sequenced with immunoSEQ multiplex PCR; TCRdb's copy has only in-frame clones and lacks some. Of about 150,000 clones in the sample, 76% were seen once. The sequencing sample was made of peripheral blood. Receptors were obtained from an elderly woman with acute or convalescent COVID-19.

This clone was seen a few times. This chain links TRBV6-6 with TRBJ1-2, with a weak D call TRBD1 (5 bases). Germline CDR1 is MNHNY and CDR2 is SVGAGI (reference sequence). There are 12 residues in the CDR3. Trimming shortened V by 7 bases and J by 4 bases, and 10 bases separated the two germline ends. The CDR3 bases are TGTGCCAGCACCAGACAGTCCTATGGCTACACCTTC. This gives the protein CASTRQSYGYTF.

This clone appeared a single time. The gene calls are TRBV7-9 and TRBJ1-6; D may be TRBD1 (6 bases). Germline CDR1 and CDR2: SEHNR and FQNEAQ (reference sequence). Trimming cost V 5 bases and J 9 bases, with 17 bases left between them. The CDR3 runs to 15 residues. CDR3 region: CASSNREGTVSPLHF. The CDR3 bases are TGTGCCAGCAGCAACAGGGAGGGGACTGTTTCACCCCTCCACTTT.

The chain couples TRBV7-2 to TRBJ2-4; TRBD1 is a possible D gene (6 bases). CDR1 is SGHTA and CDR2 is FQGNSA in the germline V gene. The CDR3 consists of 16 residues. Trimming took 2 bases from V and 1 from J, leaving 12 bases between them. The DNA for the CDR3 is TGTGCCAGCAGCTTACAGGGGACGAGGGCCAAAAACATTCAGTACTTC. Protein product: CASSLQGTRAKNIQYF.

The genes are TRBV5-1 and TRBJ2-7, with D possibly TRBD1 on 6 matching bases. The V end lost 2 bases, the J end lost 2 bases, and 17 bases lay between the germline ends. Per germline, CDR1 SGHRS and CDR2 YFSETQ. The CDR3 is made up of 16 amino acids. CDR3 in amino acids: CASSLGTLPRTYEQYF. CDR3 coding DNA: TGCGCCAGCAGCTTAGGGACACTCCCGCGGACCTACGAGCAGTACTTC.

This rearrangement joins TRBV5-8 to TRBJ1-5, with a tentative D call TRBD1 (6 bases). This CDR3 is 15 amino acids long. Germline V gene lookup returns CDR1 SGHTS and CDR2 YDEGEE. V lost 4 bases, J lost 5 bases, and 16 bases lay in between. The CDR3 nucleotides are TGTGCCAGCAGCCCGACCGGGACACCAGATCAGCCCCAGCATTTT. Translated, it gives CASSPTGTPDQPQHF.

This clone came up a few times. V gene TRBV18 combines with J gene TRBJ1-2, with D unclear. V was trimmed by 2 bases and J by 4 bases, leaving 14 bases between them. Per the germline V gene, CDR1 is KGHSH and CDR2 is LQKENI. CDR3 length: 15 amino acids. The CDR3 spells CASSPELHRGYGYTF. The CDR3 nucleotides are TGTGCCAGCTCACCAGAATTACATAGAGGCTATGGCTACACCTTC.

The rearrangement joins TRBV7-2 to TRBJ1-1; D gene ambiguous. CDR3 length equals 14 residues. V lost 5 bases to trimming and J lost 1 base, with 11 bases between them. The germline V gene encodes CDR1 SGHTA and CDR2 FQGNSA. For the CDR3, the DNA is TGTGCCAGCAGCCTCCTGACGGGGAACACTGAAGCTTTCTTT. It encodes CASSLLTGNTEAFF.

The chain joins TRBV2 to TRBJ1-4; 10 positions match TRBD1. Germline V gene data show CDR1 as SNHLY and CDR2 as FYNNEI. V shed 6 bases, J shed 8 bases, and the junction held 6 bases outside the gene matches. CDR3 size: 14 residues. The CDR3 loop is CASSRRQGAEKLFF. CDR3 nucleotides: TGTGCCAGCAGCCGTCGACAGGGGGCGGAAAAACTGTTTTTT.

The rearrangement joins TRBV18 to TRBJ1-2; tentative D call: TRBD1 (6 bases). This CDR3 contains 14 residues. V was cut by 2 bases and J by 6 bases, with 13 bases left in between. Germline V gene data show CDR1 as KGHSH and CDR2 as LQKENI. In DNA form, the CDR3 reads TGTGCCAGCTCACCAGGGGGGGGGCGTGATGGCTACACCTTC. Protein: CASSPGGGRDGYTF.

The V gene is TRBV6-5, the J gene TRBJ2-7, with D possibly TRBD1 on 5 matching bases. From germline, CDR1 is MNHEY and CDR2 SVGAGI. V lost 0 bases and J 2 bases, leaving 11 bases between the germline ends. The CDR3 has 15 amino acids. CDR3 loop: CASSYSIAGPYEQYF. The CDR3 DNA reads as TGTGCCAGCAGTTACTCGATCGCAGGGCCCTACGAGCAGTACTTC.

V and J are TRBV6-1 and TRBJ2-5; 10 bases are a match to TRBD2. V shed 4 bases, J shed 5 bases, and the junction held 13 bases outside the gene matches. CDR1 MNHNS and CDR2 SASEGT come from the germline V gene. This CDR3 spans 17 amino acids. The chain's CDR3 is CASSAPERGGGFETQYF. The CDR3 nucleotides read TGTGCCAGCAGTGCCCCCGAGCGGGGGGGCGGGTTTGAGACCCAGTACTTC.

V is TRBV2 and J is TRBJ2-1, with D possibly being TRBD1 (6 bases). The CDR3 loop spans 16 amino acids. V was cut by 11 bases and J by 1 base, with 21 bases left in between. Germline V lookup: CDR1 SNHLY, CDR2 FYNNEI. This chain's CDR3 is CAVDAGAPQSYNEQFF. The CDR3, as DNA: TGTGCCGTTGACGCAGGGGCTCCCCAATCCTACAATGAGCAGTTCTTC.

The CDR3 DNA sequence: TGTGCCAGTACCCCACCAAGGGGCGGTAGATTCACCTATGGCTACACCTTC. This encodes CASTPPRGGRFTYGYTF. The rearrangement uses TRBV19 and TRBJ1-2; maybe TRBD1 (5 bases). CDR3 length equals 17 residues. With 7 bases removed from V and 4 bases from J, the gap between germline ends came to 25 bases. From germline, CDR1 is LNHDA and CDR2 SQIVND (reference sequence).

The rearrangement links TRBV19 to TRBJ1-5, with a weak D call TRBD1 (5 bases). Trimming cost V 1 base and J 5 bases, with 9 bases left between them. The CDR3 has 14 residues. Germline CDR1 is LNHDA and CDR2 is SQIVND (reference sequence). The CDR3 coding sequence is TGTGCCAGTAGTATAGCCCAGGGATATCAGCCCCAGCATTTT. It translates to CASSIAQGYQPQHF.

There are a few counts of this clone. The same CDR3 arises from other DNA sequences in this sample as well. This chain joins TRBV4-2 and TRBJ2-7; TRBD1 matches 9 bases. V shed 0 bases and J 7 bases; nucleotides not matched to a gene: 4. CDR3 length: 14 residues. Germline assignment: CDR1 LGHNA and CDR2 YNFKEQ. Here the CDR3 reads CASSQEGTGREQYF. The CDR3 DNA sequence: TGTGCCAGCAGCCAAGAGGGGACAGGGAGGGAGCAGTACTTC.

V gene TRBV6-6 combines with J gene TRBJ1-3; D call uncertain. The CDR3 sequence is 14 residues long. V lost 5 bases and J 0 bases, leaving 8 bases between the germline ends. Germline V gives CDR1 MNHNY, CDR2 SVGAGI (reference sequence). CDR3 nucleotide sequence: TGTGCCAGCAGTGATGGCCTCTCTGGAAACACCATATATTTT. Its protein is CASSDGLSGNTIYF.

This chain's CDR3 is CASSPPKSGGTDTQYF. As DNA, the CDR3 is TGTGCCAGCTCACCTCCCAAGTCAGGGGGCACAGATACGCAGTATTTT. The rearrangement uses TRBV18 and TRBJ2-3; the D gene is possibly TRBD1 (6 bases). V lost 3 bases, J lost 1 base, and 14 bases lay in between. From germline, CDR1 is KGHSH and CDR2 LQKENI. The CDR3 length is 16 residues.

The chain carries TRBV7-9 and TRBJ2-3; 7 nucleotides align to TRBD2. J was trimmed by 5 bases and V by 0 bases; bases with no gene match: 5. This CDR3 has 15 residues. The germline V gene encodes CDR1 SEHNR and CDR2 FQNEAQ (reference sequence). The CDR3 region has the DNA TGTGCCAGCAGCTTAGCGGGAGGGAAGGGAGATACGCAGTATTTT. Encoded protein: CASSLAGGKGDTQYF.

This clone was detected only a few times. The chain couples TRBV6-5 to TRBJ2-7, with 10 positions matching TRBD2. Looked up from germline, CDR1 is MNHEY and CDR2 is SVGAGI. This CDR3 spans 14 amino acids. The junction had 4 bases not matched to a gene; V was cut back by 6 bases and J by 2 bases. CDR3: CASRTSGRAYEQYF. CDR3 in DNA: TGTGCCAGCAGAACCAGCGGGAGGGCCTACGAGCAGTACTTC.

The V call is TRBV27, the J call TRBJ1-6, with D hard to call. V lost 8 bases, J lost 9 bases, and 14 bases lay in between. There are 13 residues in the CDR3. Germline V gene sequence: CDR1 MNHEY, CDR2 SMNVEV (reference sequence). For the CDR3, the DNA is TGTGCCAGCTCGGATCGACGGGGTTCACCCCTCCACTTT. Translating gives CASSDRRGSPLHF.

This clone was counted once. The V call is TRBV2, the J call TRBJ2-1; 7 bases are shared with TRBD1. J was trimmed by 5 bases and V by 4 bases; bases with no gene match: 11. Per germline, CDR1 SNHLY and CDR2 FYNNEI. The CDR3 extends over 16 amino acids. This CDR3 is CASSARTGATNNEQFF. As DNA, the CDR3 is TGTGCCAGCAGTGCCCGCACAGGGGCCACCAACAATGAGCAGTTCTTC.

The rearrangement uses TRBV6-5 and TRBJ2-5; 10 bases match TRBD1. Trimming took 4 bases from V and 0 from J; bases not matched to a gene: 2. CDR1 is MNHEY, CDR2 SVGAGI, per germline. This CDR3 is built from 15 residues. Here the CDR3 DNA reads TGTGCCAGCAGTTCGGGACAGGGGTACCAAGAGACCCAGTACTTC. Amino acid sequence: CASSSGQGYQETQYF.

The chain uses TRBV6-2 or TRBV6-3 and TRBJ2-2; 9 nucleotides align to TRBD1. V gave up 4 bases and J gave up 2 bases; unmatched junction bases: 5. The CDR3 is 16 amino acids. Germline CDR1 MNHEY, CDR2 SVGEGT. CDR3 region: CASSLQGAPNTGELFF. The CDR3 nucleotides read TGTGCCAGCAGTTTACAGGGGGCTCCTAACACCGGGGAGCTGTTTTTT.

This chain links TRBV18 with TRBJ2-7; D might be TRBD2 (5 bases). The ends were cut back, 2 bases at V and 7 bases at J, with 12 bases in the middle. Germline assignment: CDR1 KGHSH and CDR2 LQKENI. This CDR3 region has 13 residues. This CDR3 reads CASSPGSSGEQYF. DNA for the CDR3: TGTGCCAGCTCACCAGGGTCCTCGGGGGAGCAGTACTTC.

This rearrangement joins TRBV10-3 to TRBJ1-4; no reliable D call. V gave up 3 bases and J gave up 4 bases, with 9 bases separating them. The CDR3 totals 14 residues. Looked up from germline, CDR1 is ENHRY and CDR2 is SYGVKD. This chain's CDR3 is CAISDGVLNEKLFF. As DNA, the CDR3 is TGTGCCATCAGTGACGGGGTGCTTAATGAAAAACTGTTTTTT.

The chain recombines TRBV27 with TRBJ1-2, with 8 positions matching TRBD1. This CDR3 region has 15 residues. J gave up 5 bases and V 2 bases, and 7 bases lay outside the gene matches. Germline V gives CDR1 MNHEY, CDR2 SMNVEV (reference sequence). As DNA, the CDR3 is TGTGCCAGCAGTTTAACAGGGGGGGTGGGGTATGGCTACACCTTC. As protein: CASSLTGGVGYGYTF.

This rearrangement joins TRBV3-1 (or the pseudogene TRBV3-2) to TRBJ1-2, with 9 bases identical to TRBD1. The CDR3 covers 13 residues. V dropped 4 bases and J dropped 8; count of bases not matched to a gene: 5. Germline CDR1 and CDR2: LGHDT and YNNKEL (reference sequence). The CDR3 DNA is TGTGCCAGCAGCCTACAGGGGGCGCGGGGCTACACCTTC. Its protein product is CASSLQGARGYTF.